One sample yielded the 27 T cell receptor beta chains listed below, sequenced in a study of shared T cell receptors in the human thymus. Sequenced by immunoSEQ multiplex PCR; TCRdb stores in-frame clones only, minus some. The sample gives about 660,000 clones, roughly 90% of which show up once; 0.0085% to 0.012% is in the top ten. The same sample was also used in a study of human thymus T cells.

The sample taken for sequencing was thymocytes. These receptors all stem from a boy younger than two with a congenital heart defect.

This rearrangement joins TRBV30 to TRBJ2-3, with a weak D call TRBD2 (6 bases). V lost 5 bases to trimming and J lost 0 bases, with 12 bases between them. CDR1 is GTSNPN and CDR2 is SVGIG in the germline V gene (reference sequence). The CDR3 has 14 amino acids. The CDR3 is CAWDPGLSTDTQYF. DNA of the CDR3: TGTGCCTGGGATCCGGGACTTAGCACAGATACGCAGTATTTT.

The CDR3 region has the DNA TGTGCCAGCAGCCACCTGACAGGTGCCTACGAGCAGTACTTC. It codes for CASSHLTGAYEQYF. V usage is TRBV5-8 and J usage is TRBJ2-7, with a tentative D call TRBD1 (6 bases). Trimming left V 4 bases short and J 2 bases short, with 13 bases between. The CDR3 totals 14 residues. Germline V lookup: CDR1 SGHTS, CDR2 YDEGEE.

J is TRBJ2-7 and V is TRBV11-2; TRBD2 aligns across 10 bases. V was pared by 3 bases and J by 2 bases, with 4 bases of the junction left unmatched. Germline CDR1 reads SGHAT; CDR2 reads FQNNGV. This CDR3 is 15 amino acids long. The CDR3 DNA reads TGTGCCAGCAGCTTCGGACTAGCGGCCACCTACGAGCAGTACTTC. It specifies CASSFGLAATYEQYF.

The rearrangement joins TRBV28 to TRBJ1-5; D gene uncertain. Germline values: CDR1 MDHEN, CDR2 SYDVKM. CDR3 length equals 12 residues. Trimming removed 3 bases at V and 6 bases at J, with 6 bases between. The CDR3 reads CASSFRGQPQHF. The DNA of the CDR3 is TGTGCCAGCAGTTTCCGCGGTCAGCCCCAGCATTTT.

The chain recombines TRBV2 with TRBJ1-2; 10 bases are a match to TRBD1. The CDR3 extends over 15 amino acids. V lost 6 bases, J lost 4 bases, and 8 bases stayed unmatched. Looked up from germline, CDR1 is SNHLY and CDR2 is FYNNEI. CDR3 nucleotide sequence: TGTGCCAGCAGACCGGGGACAGGGGAGGCCTATGGCTACACCTTC. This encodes CASRPGTGEAYGYTF.

CDR3 DNA sequence: TGTGCCAGCTTGCCAGGACCGGGGGTCGGAGAGACCCAGTACTTC. This encodes CASLPGPGVGETQYF. The chain employs TRBV4-2 and TRBJ2-5; tentatively, D is TRBD2 (6 bases). Germline V gives CDR1 LGHNA, CDR2 YNFKEQ. The V end lost 8 bases, the J end lost 4 bases, and 20 bases lay between the germline ends. This CDR3 spans 15 amino acids.

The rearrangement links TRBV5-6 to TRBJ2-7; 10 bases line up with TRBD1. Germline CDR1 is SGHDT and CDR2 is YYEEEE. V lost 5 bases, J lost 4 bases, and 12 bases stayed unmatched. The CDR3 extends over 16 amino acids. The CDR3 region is CASSFFPGQGPYEQYF. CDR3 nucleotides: TGTGCCAGCAGTTTTTTCCCGGGACAGGGGCCGTACGAGCAGTACTTC.

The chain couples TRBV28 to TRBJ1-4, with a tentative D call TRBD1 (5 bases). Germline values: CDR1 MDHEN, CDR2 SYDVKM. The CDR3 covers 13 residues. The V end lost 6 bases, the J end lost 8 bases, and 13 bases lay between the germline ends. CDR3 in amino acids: CASRRSGREKLFF. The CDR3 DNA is TGTGCCAGCAGACGTTCAGGGCGGGAAAAACTGTTTTTT. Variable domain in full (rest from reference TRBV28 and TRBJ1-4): DVKVTQSSRYLVKRTGEKVFLECVQDMDHENMFWYRQDPGLGLRLIYFSYDVKMKEKGDIPEGYSVSREKKERFSLILESASTNQTSMYLCASRRSGREKLFFGSGTQLSVL.

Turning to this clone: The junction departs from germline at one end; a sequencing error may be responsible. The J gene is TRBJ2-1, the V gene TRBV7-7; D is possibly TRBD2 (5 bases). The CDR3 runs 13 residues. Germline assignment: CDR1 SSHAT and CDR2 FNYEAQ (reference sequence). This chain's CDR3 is CASSPGLAVEQFF. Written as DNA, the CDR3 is TGTGCTAGCAGCCCGGGATTGGCCGTTGAGCAGTTCTTC.

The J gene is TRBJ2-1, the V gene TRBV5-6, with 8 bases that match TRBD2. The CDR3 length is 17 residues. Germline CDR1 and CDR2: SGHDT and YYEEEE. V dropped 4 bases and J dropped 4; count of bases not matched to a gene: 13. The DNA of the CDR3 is TGTGCCAGCAGCCCCCGGGAGGGGCTAGCAGGTTACAATGAGCAGTTCTTC. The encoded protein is CASSPREGLAGYNEQFF.

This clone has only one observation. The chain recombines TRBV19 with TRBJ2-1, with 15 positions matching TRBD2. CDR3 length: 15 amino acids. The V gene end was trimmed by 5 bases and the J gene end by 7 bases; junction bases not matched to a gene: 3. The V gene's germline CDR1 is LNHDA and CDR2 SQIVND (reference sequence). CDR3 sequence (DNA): TGTGCCAGTAGTTGGACTAGCGGGAGGGGGAATGAGCAGTTCTTC. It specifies CASSWTSGRGNEQFF.

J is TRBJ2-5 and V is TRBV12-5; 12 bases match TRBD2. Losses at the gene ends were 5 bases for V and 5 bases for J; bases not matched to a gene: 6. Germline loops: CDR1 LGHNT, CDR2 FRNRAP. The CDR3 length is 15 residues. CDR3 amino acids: CASGPTSGGWETQYF. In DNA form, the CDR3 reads TGTGCTAGTGGTCCAACTAGCGGGGGGTGGGAGACCCAGTACTTC.

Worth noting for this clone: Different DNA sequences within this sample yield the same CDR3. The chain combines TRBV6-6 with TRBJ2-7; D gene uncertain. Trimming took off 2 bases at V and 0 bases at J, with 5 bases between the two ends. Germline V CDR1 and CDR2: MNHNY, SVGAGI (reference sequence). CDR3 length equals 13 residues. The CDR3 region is CASSYGTSYEQYF. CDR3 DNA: TGTGCCAGCAGTTACGGCACCTCCTACGAGCAGTACTTC.

The CDR3 here is CASSLWTEEYGYTF. DNA of the CDR3: TGTGCCAGCAGCCTTTGGACAGAAGAGTATGGCTACACCTTC. This chain connects TRBV5-5 to TRBJ1-2, with D tentatively TRBD1 (6 bases). The CDR3 sequence is 14 residues long. V was cut by 4 bases and J by 5 bases, with 15 bases left in between. The germline V gene encodes CDR1 SGHKS and CDR2 YYEKEE (reference sequence).

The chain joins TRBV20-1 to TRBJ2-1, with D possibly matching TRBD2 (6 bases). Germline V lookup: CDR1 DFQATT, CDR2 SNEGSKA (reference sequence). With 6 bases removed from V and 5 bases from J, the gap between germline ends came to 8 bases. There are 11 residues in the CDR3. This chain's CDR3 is CSAEGNNEQFF. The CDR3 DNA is TGCAGTGCGGAGGGAAACAATGAGCAGTTCTTC.

The CDR3 protein is CASSLRTRAYEQYF. CDR3 sequence (DNA): TGTGCCAGCAGCTTGAGGACTAGGGCCTACGAGCAGTACTTC. The chain carries TRBV5-4 and TRBJ2-7, with 7 bases identical to TRBD2. The germline gives CDR1 SGHNT, CDR2 YYREEE (reference sequence). With 1 base clipped from V and 2 bases from J, the junction kept 3 bases outside the gene matches. The CDR3 is made up of 14 amino acids.

The CDR3 bases are TGCGCCAGCAGCCCACCGGAGGCTAGCGGGAGGGCCGATAAAGATACGCAGTATTTT. Protein: CASSPPEASGRADKDTQYF. The rearrangement links TRBV10-1 to TRBJ2-3; 12 nucleotides line up with TRBD2. This CDR3 spans 19 amino acids. Germline loops: CDR1 WNHNN, CDR2 SYGVQD (reference sequence). V gave up 6 bases and J gave up 5 bases; unmatched junction bases: 18.

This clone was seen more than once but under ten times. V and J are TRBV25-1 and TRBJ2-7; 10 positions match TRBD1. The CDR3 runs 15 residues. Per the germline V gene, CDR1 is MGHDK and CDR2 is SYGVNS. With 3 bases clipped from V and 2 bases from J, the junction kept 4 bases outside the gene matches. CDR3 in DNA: TGTGCCAGCAGTGACCGGGACAGGGGCCCCTACGAGCAGTACTTC. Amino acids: CASSDRDRGPYEQYF.

CDR3 region: CASSPLAREFYEQYF. The CDR3 DNA reads as TGTGCCAGCTCACCGTTGGCGCGGGAGTTTTACGAGCAGTACTTC. The V gene is TRBV18, the J gene TRBJ2-7; TRBD2 matches at 7 bases. V dropped 3 bases and J dropped 4; count of bases not matched to a gene: 9. Germline lookup yields CDR1 KGHSH and CDR2 LQKENI. The CDR3 covers 15 residues.

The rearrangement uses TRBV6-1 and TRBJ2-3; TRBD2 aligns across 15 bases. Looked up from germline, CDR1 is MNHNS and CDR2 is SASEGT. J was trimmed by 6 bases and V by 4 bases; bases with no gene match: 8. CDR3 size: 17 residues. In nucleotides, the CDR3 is TGTGCCAGCAGTGCCCGGACTAGCGGGAGGGCCGGGGATACGCAGTATTTT. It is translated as CASSARTSGRAGDTQYF.

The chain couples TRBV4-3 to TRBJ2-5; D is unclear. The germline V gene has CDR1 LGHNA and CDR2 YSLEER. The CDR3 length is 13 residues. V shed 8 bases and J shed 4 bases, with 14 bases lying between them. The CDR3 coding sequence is TGCGCCAGCTCTGGCCAGTCCCGAGAGACCCAGTACTTC. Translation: CASSGQSRETQYF.

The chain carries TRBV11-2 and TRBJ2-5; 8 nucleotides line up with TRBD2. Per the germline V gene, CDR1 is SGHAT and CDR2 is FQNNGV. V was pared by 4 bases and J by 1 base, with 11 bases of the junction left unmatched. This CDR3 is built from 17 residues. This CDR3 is CASSSAGREEGQETQYF. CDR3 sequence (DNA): TGTGCCAGCAGCTCGGCAGGGCGGGAGGAGGGCCAAGAGACCCAGTACTTC.

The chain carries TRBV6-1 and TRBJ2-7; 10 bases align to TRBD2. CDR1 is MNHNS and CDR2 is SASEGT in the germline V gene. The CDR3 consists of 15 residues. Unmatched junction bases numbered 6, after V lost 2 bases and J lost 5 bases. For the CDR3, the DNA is TGTGCCAGCAGTGAAATAGCGGGAGGACCTGACGAGCAGTACTTC. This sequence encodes CASSEIAGGPDEQYF.

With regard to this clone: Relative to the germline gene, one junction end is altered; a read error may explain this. CDR3 residues: CASSQAGGGNAGELFF. The CDR3 DNA follows: TGTGCCAGCAGCCAAGCGGGAGGGGGGAACGCCGGGGAGCTGTTTTTT. The chain combines TRBV11-3 with TRBJ2-2; TRBD2 agrees at 10 bases. The CDR3 spans 16 residues. Germline V CDR1 and CDR2: SGHNT, YENEEA.

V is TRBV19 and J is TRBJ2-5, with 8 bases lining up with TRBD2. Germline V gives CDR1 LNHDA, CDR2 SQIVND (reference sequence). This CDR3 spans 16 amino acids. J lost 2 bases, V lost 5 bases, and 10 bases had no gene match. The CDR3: CASSPPLAARQETQYF. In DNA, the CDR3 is TGTGCCAGTAGTCCCCCACTAGCGGCACGACAAGAGACCCAGTACTTC.

CDR3 nucleotides: TGCGCCAGCAGCCCGGGGACTAGCGGGATAAATGAGCAGTTCTTC. It translates to CASSPGTSGINEQFF. V usage is TRBV5-1 and J usage is TRBJ2-1, with 13 positions matching TRBD2. Trimming at V came to 4 bases and at J to 7 bases, leaving 5 bases not matched to a gene. The germline V gene encodes CDR1 SGHRS and CDR2 YFSETQ. This CDR3 is 15 amino acids long.

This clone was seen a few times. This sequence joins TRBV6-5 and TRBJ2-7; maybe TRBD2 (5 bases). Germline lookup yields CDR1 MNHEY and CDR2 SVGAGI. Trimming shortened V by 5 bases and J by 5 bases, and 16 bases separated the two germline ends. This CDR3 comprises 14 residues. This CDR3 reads CASSKGLPRDEQYF. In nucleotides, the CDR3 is TGTGCCAGCAGTAAGGGCCTCCCGCGGGACGAGCAGTACTTC.